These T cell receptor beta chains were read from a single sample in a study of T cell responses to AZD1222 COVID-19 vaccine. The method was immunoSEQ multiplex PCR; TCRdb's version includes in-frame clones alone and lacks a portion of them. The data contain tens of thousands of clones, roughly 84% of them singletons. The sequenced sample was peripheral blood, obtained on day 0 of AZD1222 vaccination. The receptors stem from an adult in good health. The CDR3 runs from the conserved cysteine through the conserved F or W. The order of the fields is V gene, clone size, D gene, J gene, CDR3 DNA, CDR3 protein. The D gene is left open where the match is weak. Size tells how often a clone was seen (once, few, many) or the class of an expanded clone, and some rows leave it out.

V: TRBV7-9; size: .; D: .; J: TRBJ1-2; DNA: TGTGCCAGCAGCTTTCAGGCGTTATCCCACGGGGGCTACACCTTC; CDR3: CASSFQALSHGGYTF
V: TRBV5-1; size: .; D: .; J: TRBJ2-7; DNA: TGCGCCAGCAGCTCTAATTCCTACGAGCAGTACTTC; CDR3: CASSSNSYEQYF
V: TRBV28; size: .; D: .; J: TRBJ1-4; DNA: TGTGCCACGGGGAGGCCATTGGGGGAAAAACTGTTTTTT; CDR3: CATGRPLGEKLFF
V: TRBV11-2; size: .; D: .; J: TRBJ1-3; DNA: TGTGCCAGCAGCTCAGTTAACTCCGGGGGAAACACCATATATTTT; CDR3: CASSSVNSGGNTIYF
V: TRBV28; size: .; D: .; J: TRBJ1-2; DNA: TGTGCCAGCAGTTTGGAGGGGGAAGGTGGCTACACCTTC; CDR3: CASSLEGEGGYTF
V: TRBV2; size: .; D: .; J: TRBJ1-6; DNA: TGTGCCAGCAAGAGGGGTAGCAACTATAATTCACCCCTCCACTTT; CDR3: CASKRGSNYNSPLHF
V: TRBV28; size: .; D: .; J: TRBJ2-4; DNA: TGTGCCAGCAGTACAGGTGCCAAAAACATTCAGTACTTC; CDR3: CASSTGAKNIQYF
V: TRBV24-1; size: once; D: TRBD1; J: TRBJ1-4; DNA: TGTGCCACCAGTGATAAGACAGGGTCTAATGAAAAACTGTTTTTT; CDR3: CATSDKTGSNEKLFF
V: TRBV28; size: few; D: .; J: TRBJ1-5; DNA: TGTGCCAGCAGGTGGGGGAATCAGCCCCAGCATTTT; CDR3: CASRWGNQPQHF
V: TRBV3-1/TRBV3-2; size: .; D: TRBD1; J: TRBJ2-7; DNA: TGTGCCAGCAGCCAAGATTATCCAGGGGGACCCTACGAGCAGTACTTC; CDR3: CASSQDYPGGPYEQYF
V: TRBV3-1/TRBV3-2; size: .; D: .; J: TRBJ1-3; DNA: TGTGCCAGCAGCCAAGAGTACCAGGGGTATAACACCATATATTTT; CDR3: CASSQEYQGYNTIYF
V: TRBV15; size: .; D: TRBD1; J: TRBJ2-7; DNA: TGTGCCACCAGCATACGGGACAGATCCTACGAGCAGTACTTC; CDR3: CATSIRDRSYEQYF
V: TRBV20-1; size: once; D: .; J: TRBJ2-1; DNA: TGCAGTGCTAGTTCGTGGCAGGGGCAGTTCTTC; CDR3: CSASSWQGQFF
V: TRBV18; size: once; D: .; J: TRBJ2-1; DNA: TGTGCCAGCTCACCACGGGGTGGGGTCACCTACAATGAGCAGTTCTTC; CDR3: CASSPRGGVTYNEQFF
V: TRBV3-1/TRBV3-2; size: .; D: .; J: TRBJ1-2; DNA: TGTGCCAGCAGCCAAAAAGGCCGTAGCTATGGCTACACCTTC; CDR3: CASSQKGRSYGYTF
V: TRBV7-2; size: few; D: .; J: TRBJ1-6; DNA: TGTGCCAGCATGCAGGGGCCTTTGGGCTCACCCCTCCACTTT; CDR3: CASMQGPLGSPLHF
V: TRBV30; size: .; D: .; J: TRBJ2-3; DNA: TGTGCCTGGGGTGTGGGAGTCAGTGCAGATACGCAGTATTTT; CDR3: CAWGVGVSADTQYF
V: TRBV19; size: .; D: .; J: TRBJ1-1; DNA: TGTGCCAGTAGTCAGAGGAACACTGAAGCTTTCTTT; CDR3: CASSQRNTEAFF
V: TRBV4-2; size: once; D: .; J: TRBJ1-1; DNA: TGTGCCAGCAGCCAAGCGTCCGGGGAGCGCACTGAAGCTTTCTTT; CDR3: CASSQASGERTEAFF
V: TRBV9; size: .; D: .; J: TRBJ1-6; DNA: TGTGCCAGCAGCCCGGGCGATACGAATTCACCCCTCCACTTT; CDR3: CASSPGDTNSPLHF
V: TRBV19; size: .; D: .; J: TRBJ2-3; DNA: TGTGCCAGTGGCGGACTCCGGGCCGACACAGATACGCAGTATTTT; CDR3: CASGGLRADTDTQYF
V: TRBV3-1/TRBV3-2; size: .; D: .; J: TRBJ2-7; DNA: TGTGCCAGCAGCCAAGCTGGATACGAGCAGTACTTC; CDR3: CASSQAGYEQYF
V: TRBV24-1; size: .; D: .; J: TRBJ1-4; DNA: TGTGCCACCAGTGCTCAGGGGGAAAAACTGTTTTTT; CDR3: CATSAQGEKLFF
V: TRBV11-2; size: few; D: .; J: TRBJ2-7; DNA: TGTGCCAGCAATGGGGGGCCCTACGAGCAGTACTTC; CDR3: CASNGGPYEQYF
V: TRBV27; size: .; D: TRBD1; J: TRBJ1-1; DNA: TGTGCCAGCAGTTGGGACAGGGGCGCTGAAGCTTTCTTT; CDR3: CASSWDRGAEAFF
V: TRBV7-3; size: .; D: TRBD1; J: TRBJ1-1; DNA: TGTGCCAGCAGAGGGGACAGTGGTGAAGCTTTCTTT; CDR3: CASRGDSGEAFF
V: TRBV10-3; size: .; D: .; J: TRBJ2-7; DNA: TGTGCCATCAGGACTGGGTACGAGCAGTACTTC; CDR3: CAIRTGYEQYF
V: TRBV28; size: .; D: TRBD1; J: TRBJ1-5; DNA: TGTGCCAGCAGATCGACAGGGGTTCGCAATCAGCCCCAGCATTTT; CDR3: CASRSTGVRNQPQHF
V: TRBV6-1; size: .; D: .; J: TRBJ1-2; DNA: TGTGCCAGCAGTGAAAGGGGGGACGACTATGGCTACACCTTC; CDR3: CASSERGDDYGYTF
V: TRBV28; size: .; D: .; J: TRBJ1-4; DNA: TGTGCCAGCAGTACGGGGGGTAGGAAGGTGTTTTTT; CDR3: CASSTGGRKVFF
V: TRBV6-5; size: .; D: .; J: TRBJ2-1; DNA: TGTGCCAGCAAATCAGGGAGAAACCTGGGGGATGAGCAGTTCTTC; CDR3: CASKSGRNLGDEQFF
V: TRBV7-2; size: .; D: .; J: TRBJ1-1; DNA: TGTGCCAGCAGTGTTCAGCCGAACACTGAAGCTTTCTTT; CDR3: CASSVQPNTEAFF
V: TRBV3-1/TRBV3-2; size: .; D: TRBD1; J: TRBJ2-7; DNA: TGTGCCAGCAGCCCAGGGGGAAACTACGAGCAGTACTTC; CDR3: CASSPGGNYEQYF
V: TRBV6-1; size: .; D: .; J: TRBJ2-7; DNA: TGTGCCAGCAGTGAAGTAGTGAGACTGGCCTCCTACGAGCAGTACTTC; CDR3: CASSEVVRLASYEQYF
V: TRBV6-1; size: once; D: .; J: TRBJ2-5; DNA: TGTGCCAGCAGTGACCGAGGGCCGGGGGTGGAGACCCAGTACTTC; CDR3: CASSDRGPGVETQYF
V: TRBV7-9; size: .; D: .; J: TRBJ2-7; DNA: TGTGCCAGCAGCCCCAATTCCCCTGCCGAGCAGTACTTC; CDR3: CASSPNSPAEQYF
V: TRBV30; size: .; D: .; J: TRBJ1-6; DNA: TGTGCCTGGAGTGTACCCAACAGGCTATCATCGACCCTTAATTCACCCCTCCACTTT; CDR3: CAWSVPNRLSSTLNSPLHF
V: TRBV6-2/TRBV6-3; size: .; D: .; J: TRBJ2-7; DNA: TGTGCCAGCAGTTACCGGCGGGTTTCCTACGAGCAGTACTTC; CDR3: CASSYRRVSYEQYF
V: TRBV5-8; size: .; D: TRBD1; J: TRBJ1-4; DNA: TGTGCCAGCAGGAGACAGGGTTCTAATGAAAAACTGTTTTTT; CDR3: CASRRQGSNEKLFF
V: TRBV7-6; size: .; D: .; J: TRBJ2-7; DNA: TGTGCCAGCAGCTTAAAGGGCGAGCAGTACTTC; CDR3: CASSLKGEQYF
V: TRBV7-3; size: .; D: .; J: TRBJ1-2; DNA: TGTGCCAGCAGCCAGACCCCGGATGGGTATGGCTACACCTTC; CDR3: CASSQTPDGYGYTF
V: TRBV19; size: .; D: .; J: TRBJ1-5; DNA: TGTGCCAGTAGAAGAACAGGAAACAATCAGCCCCAGCATTTT; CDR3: CASRRTGNNQPQHF